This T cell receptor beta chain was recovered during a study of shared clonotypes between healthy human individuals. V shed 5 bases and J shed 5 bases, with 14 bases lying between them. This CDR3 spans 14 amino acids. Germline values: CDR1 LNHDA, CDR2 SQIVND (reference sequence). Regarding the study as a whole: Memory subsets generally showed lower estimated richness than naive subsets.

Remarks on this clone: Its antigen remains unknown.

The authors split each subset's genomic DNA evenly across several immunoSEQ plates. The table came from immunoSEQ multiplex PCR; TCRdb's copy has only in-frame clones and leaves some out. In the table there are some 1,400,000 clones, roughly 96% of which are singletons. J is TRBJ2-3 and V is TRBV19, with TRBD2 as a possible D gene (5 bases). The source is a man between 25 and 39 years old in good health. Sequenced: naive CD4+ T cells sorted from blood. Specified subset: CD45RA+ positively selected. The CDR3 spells CASSPRTLRDTQYF. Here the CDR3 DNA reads TGTGCCAGTAGTCCAAGGACTCTACGAGATACGCAGTATTTT.